The 15 T cell receptor beta chains reported below all come from one sample, sequenced in a study of T cells expressing NK-cell markers. TCRdb re-called the 5' RACE reads and shows each CDR3 protein once, DNA omitted. Its table lists over 250,000 distinct CDR3 sequences. The sample was blood T cells: a sorted CD56 or NKG2C T cell subset, CD4+ or CD8+ T cells, or bulk PBMC T cells (not recorded which). These TCRs come from a woman between 18 and 69 years old in good health.

The V gene is TRBV7-7, the J gene TRBJ2-1. From germline, CDR1 is SSHAT and CDR2 FNYEAQ (reference sequence). CDR3 length equals 17 residues. CDR3 sequence: CASTKSSVGSSYNEQFF.

The chain links TRBV2 to TRBJ2-1; absent DNA, TCRdb's TRBD2 call cannot be checked. Looked up from germline, CDR1 is SNHLY and CDR2 is FYNNEI. This CDR3 contains 11 residues. The CDR3 spells CASAPPGLANF.

The chain recombines TRBV6-5 with TRBJ2-4; TCRdb selects TRBD1, and the lack of DNA leaves this call unchecked. Germline assignment: CDR1 MNHEY and CDR2 SVGAGI. The CDR3 contains 18 residues. The CDR3 sequence is CASSYYPPTGPAKNIQYF.

The chain links TRBV28 to TRBJ2-4; the TRBD2 assignment by TCRdb is unverifiable without DNA. There are 14 residues in the CDR3. Germline V gives CDR1 MDHEN, CDR2 SYDVKM. The CDR3 sequence is CASRLAIAKNIQYF.

The chain recombines TRBV5-1 with TRBJ1-6. The CDR3 is 13 amino acids. The V gene's germline CDR1 is SGHRS and CDR2 YFSETQ. CDR3: CASSLTENSPLHF.

The V gene is TRBV12-3 or TRBV12-4, the J gene TRBJ2-4; TCRdb's D call, TRBD1, is unchecked because there is no DNA. The CDR3 extends over 11 amino acids. The CDR3 loop is CASSQGNIQYF.

The chain carries TRBV24-1 and TRBJ2-5; with no DNA, the TCRdb D assignment of TRBD2 cannot be verified. The CDR3 runs 15 residues. CDR1 and CDR2 from the germline V gene are KGHDR and SFDVKD. The CDR3 reads CATSSPGPTQETQYF.

This chain joins TRBV10-3 and TRBJ2-2. The length of the CDR3 is 13 residues. CDR1 ENHRY and CDR2 SYGVKD come from the germline V gene. CDR3 loop: CAIRRTSSGELFF.

V and J are TRBV6-1 and TRBJ1-2; TCRdb gives TRBD1 as the D gene, but with no DNA this cannot be confirmed. Germline V gene sequence: CDR1 MNHNS, CDR2 SASEGT. The CDR3 consists of 19 residues. The CDR3 is CASRSALRDRGPSNYGYTF.

This sequence joins TRBV29-1 and TRBJ1-2; TCRdb designates TRBD1, a call that cannot be tested without DNA. The CDR3 spans 14 residues. CDR1 is SQVTM and CDR2 is ANQGSEA in the germline V gene. The CDR3 is CSVEDLAGMYGYTF.

The rearrangement joins TRBV29-1 to TRBJ2-7; as DNA is missing, the TRBD2 call by TCRdb cannot be tested. From germline, CDR1 is SQVTM and CDR2 ANQGSEA. The length of the CDR3 is 17 residues. The CDR3 reads CSVLAGGSKVGYYEQYF.

The chain has TRBV25-1 and TRBJ2-1; TCRdb reports TRBD1, a call that lacks DNA to check it against. Germline CDR1 and CDR2: MGHDK and SYGVNS. The CDR3 contains 13 residues. The CDR3 region is CASSGNRYNEQFF.

The chain links TRBV12-3 or TRBV12-4 to TRBJ2-3; the TCRdb call, TRBD2, lacks DNA for checking. The CDR3 spans 16 residues. The CDR3 is CASRGLAGGLGDTQYF.

The chain carries TRBV5-1 and TRBJ2-5; TCRdb proposes TRBD2, but this gene call is untestable without DNA. The CDR3 length is 16 residues. CDR1 SGHRS and CDR2 YFSETQ come from the germline V gene. CDR3 sequence reads: CASSLDPTSDKETQYF.

CDR3 sequence reads: CSARDHSGLSDEQFF. The rearrangement joins TRBV20-1 to TRBJ2-1; there is no DNA to check the TCRdb D call of TRBD1. From germline, CDR1 is DFQATT and CDR2 SNEGSKA (reference sequence). The CDR3 consists of 15 residues.